The rows below give T cell receptor beta chains drawn from one sample of a study of technical replicates of blood from several donors. Some clones are missing from TCRdb's copy, which holds only in-frame ones; the method was immunoSEQ multiplex PCR. In the table there are around 70,000 clones, 85% to 95% of which are singletons. The sample was T cells isolated from PBMCs. These receptors came from a human donor in good health. Both conserved end residues are part of each CDR3. D genes are given only for firm matches. Only part of the rows carry a size: once, few, many, or a class if the clone is expanded.

d_call j_call v_call clone_size cdr3_aa cdr3_nt
. TRBJ2-7 TRBV2 few CASSEPFRIEQYF TGTGCCAGCAGTGAGCCCTTTAGAATCGAGCAGTACTTC
. TRBJ2-7 TRBV18 . CASSQGGDYEQYF TGTGCCAGCTCACAGGGGGGGGACTACGAGCAGTACTTC
TRBD1 TRBJ2-7 TRBV6-1 . CASSQGTGGEYEQYF TGTGCCAGCTCCCAGGGGACAGGGGGCGAATACGAGCAGTACTTC
. TRBJ1-1 TRBV19 . CASSIEGAETEAFF TGTGCCAGTAGTATAGAGGGGGCGGAAACTGAAGCTTTCTTT
TRBD1 TRBJ1-1 TRBV5-1 . CASSLEGRGRTEAFF TGCGCCAGCAGCTTGGAAGGCAGGGGGCGGACTGAAGCTTTCTTT
TRBD1 TRBJ1-3 TRBV19 . CASERGGSSGNTIYF TGTGCCAGTGAGAGAGGGGGCAGCTCTGGAAACACCATATATTTT
. TRBJ2-1 TRBV27 . CASSSGLNEQFF TGTGCCAGCAGTTCGGGTCTCAATGAGCAGTTCTTC
TRBD1 TRBJ1-5 TRBV6-1 . CASSGPGTGGLSNQPQHF TGTGCCAGCAGTGGGCCCGGGACAGGGGGCTTGAGCAATCAGCCCCAGCATTTT
TRBD1 TRBJ2-1 TRBV29-1 . CSVEATGQGYNEQFF TGCAGCGTTGAAGCCACCGGACAGGGATACAATGAGCAGTTCTTC
TRBD2 TRBJ2-5 TRBV6-5 . CASSLALAGEETQYF TGTGCCAGCAGTTTAGCGTTAGCGGGAGAAGAGACCCAGTACTTC
. TRBJ2-6 TRBV27 once CASSLEGVGANVLTF TGTGCCAGCAGTTTAGAAGGGGTTGGGGCCAACGTCCTGACTTTC
TRBD1 TRBJ1-2 TRBV7-9 . CASSDGTAGHTF TGTGCCAGCAGCGATGGGACAGCTGGGCACACCTTC
TRBD2 TRBJ2-7 TRBV6-6 . CASRTSGAYEQYF TGTGCCAGCAGGACCAGCGGGGCCTACGAGCAGTACTTC
TRBD1 TRBJ2-3 TRBV5-1 . CASSLRGPLDTQYF TGCGCCAGCAGCTTGAGGGGGCCTTTAGATACGCAGTATTTT
TRBD1 TRBJ2-7 TRBV23-1 . CASSRPGQGLVEQYF TGCGCCAGCAGTCGTCCGGGACAGGGTCTAGTGGAGCAGTACTTC
TRBD1 TRBJ1-6 TRBV27 once CASSFRGLQISPLHF TGTGCCAGCAGTTTTAGGGGGCTCCAAATCTCACCCCTCCACTTT
. TRBJ2-1 TRBV19 . CASSTRGFSEQFF TGTGCCAGTAGTACGAGGGGGTTTAGTGAGCAGTTCTTC
TRBD1 TRBJ1-2 TRBV6-1 once CASSEDRGRGYTF TGTGCCAGCAGTGAAGACAGGGGAAGAGGCTACACCTTC
. TRBJ1-5 TRBV5-1 . CASSLMGGSNQPQHF TGCGCCAGCAGCTTGATGGGGGGGTCCAATCAGCCCCAGCATTTT
. TRBJ1-5 TRBV19 . CASSIGAGNQPQHF TGTGCCAGTAGTATAGGGGCAGGCAATCAGCCCCAGCATTTT
. TRBJ2-1 TRBV6-4 . CASSDSRVGEQFF TGTGCCAGCAGTGACTCTAGAGTTGGTGAGCAGTTCTTC
. TRBJ1-1 TRBV11-2 . CASSLTVSEAFF TGTGCCAGCAGCTTAACTGTCTCTGAAGCTTTCTTT
TRBD1 TRBJ1-6 TRBV5-1 . CARSGRCGMTGEDGSPLHF TGCGCCAGGTCGGGCAGATGCGGAATGACAGGGGAGGATGGATCACCCCTCCACTTT
TRBD1 TRBJ2-7 TRBV2 . CASSGDRGRDEQYF TGTGCCAGCAGCGGGGACAGGGGGCGCGACGAGCAGTACTTC
. TRBJ1-1 TRBV29-1 few CSVEYELRTEAFF TGCAGCGTTGAATATGAGTTGCGGACTGAAGCTTTCTTT
TRBD1 TRBJ1-5 TRBV19 once CASSPTGGNQPQHF TGTGCCAGTAGTCCCACAGGGGGCAATCAGCCCCAGCATTTT
. TRBJ2-7 TRBV5-6 . CASSLVAGELGEQYF TGTGCCAGCAGCTTGGTGGCAGGGGAGCTAGGGGAGCAGTACTTC
. TRBJ1-5 TRBV4-1 . CASSQGSDSYLSNQPQHF TGCGCCAGCAGCCAAGGGTCGGACAGTTACCTAAGCAATCAGCCCCAGCATTTT
TRBD1 TRBJ1-2 TRBV12-5 . CASGLAGGIDGYTF TGTGCTAGTGGTTTAGCAGGGGGCATTGATGGCTACACCTTC
TRBD1 TRBJ1-5 TRBV5-8 few CASSLNRGDDQPQHF TGTGCCAGCAGCTTGAACAGGGGGGATGATCAGCCCCAGCATTTT
. TRBJ2-1 TRBV10-3 . CAISEGDWSYNEQFF TGTGCCATCAGTGAAGGGGATTGGTCCTACAATGAGCAGTTCTTC
. TRBJ1-3 TRBV9 . CASSQTAGNTIYF TGTGCCAGCAGCCAGACTGCTGGAAACACCATATATTTT
. TRBJ2-3 TRBV9 . CASSVVTGLVADTQYF TGTGCCAGCAGCGTAGTTACGGGATTGGTAGCGGATACGCAGTATTTT
TRBD1 TRBJ2-3 TRBV15 . CATSRDRTGERYF TGTGCCACCAGCAGGGACAGGACAGGGGAGAGGTATTTT
TRBD1 TRBJ1-1 TRBV6-1 . CASRVSGTGETEAFF TGTGCCAGCAGAGTCTCCGGGACAGGGGAGACTGAAGCTTTCTTT
. TRBJ1-1 TRBV11-2 . CASSTQEATEAFF TGTGCCAGCAGCACCCAGGAGGCCACTGAAGCTTTCTTT
TRBD1 TRBJ1-6 TRBV6-5 . CASSYFLQGARSPLHF TGTGCCAGCAGTTACTTCCTTCAGGGGGCTCGATCACCCCTCCACTTT
. TRBJ1-1 TRBV5-1 . CASSFSSGLPEAFF TGCGCCAGCAGCTTCTCATCAGGGCTTCCTGAAGCTTTCTTT
. TRBJ1-2 TRBV4-1 . CAIPEGETNYGYTF TGCGCCATCCCTGAAGGGGAAACCAACTATGGCTACACCTTC
TRBD1 TRBJ1-1 TRBV5-4 . CASSTNRGRNTEAFF TGTGCCAGCAGCACAAACAGGGGGAGGAACACTGAAGCTTTCTTT
. TRBJ2-7 TRBV20-1 . CSVIAAYEQYF TGCAGTGTTATAGCAGCGTACGAGCAGTACTTC
TRBD2 TRBJ2-5 TRBV4-1 few CASSQVGRGVETQYF TGCGCCAGCAGCCAAGTCGGGAGGGGGGTTGAGACCCAGTACTTC
. TRBJ2-7 TRBV15 . CATSRAQITSSYEQYF TGTGCCACCAGCAGAGCACAGATAACCAGCTCCTACGAGCAGTACTTC
. TRBJ2-7 TRBV30 once CAWKTGSSYEQYF TGTGCCTGGAAGACGGGAAGCTCCTACGAGCAGTACTTC
TRBD1 TRBJ2-7 TRBV7-3 . CASRRIDRAKESYEQYF TGTGCCAGCAGAAGGATTGACAGGGCCAAGGAGTCCTACGAGCAGTACTTC
. TRBJ1-2 TRBV7-9 . CASSLVMRFGGYTF TGTGCCAGCAGCTTAGTCATGCGGTTTGGTGGCTACACCTTC
. TRBJ1-2 TRBV5-8 . CASSLDGTNYGYTF TGTGCCAGCAGCTTGGATGGGACAAACTATGGCTACACCTTC
TRBD1 TRBJ1-5 TRBV6-1 . CASSAGQGLLRQPQHF TGTGCCAGCAGTGCTGGACAGGGGCTGCTTCGTCAGCCCCAGCATTTT
. TRBJ2-1 TRBV25-1 . CASSDLSGANEQFF TGTGCCAGCAGTGACCTCTCAGGTGCCAATGAGCAGTTCTTC
TRBD1 TRBJ2-7 TRBV10-3 . CAISRGQGSYEQYF TGTGCCATCAGTCGCGGACAGGGTTCCTACGAGCAGTACTTC
TRBD2 TRBJ2-2 TRBV9 . CASSRTSGNTGELFF TGTGCCAGCAGCCGTACTAGCGGGAACACCGGGGAGCTGTTTTTT
. TRBJ2-7 TRBV11-3 . CASSLDLAAGGYEQYF TGTGCCAGCAGCTTAGATCTCGCAGCAGGTGGCTACGAGCAGTACTTC
. TRBJ1-4 TRBV10-3 . CAISVQFNEKLFF TGTGCCATCAGTGTCCAGTTTAATGAAAAACTGTTTTTT
TRBD1 TRBJ1-5 TRBV6-1 . CATDDRENQPQHF TGTGCCACCGACGACAGGGAAAATCAGCCCCAGCATTTT
TRBD2 TRBJ2-3 TRBV13 . CASSGVAGGPRDTQYF TGTGCCAGCAGCGGAGTGGCGGGGGGGCCTAGGGATACGCAGTATTTT
TRBD1 TRBJ1-2 TRBV5-6 . CASSRNPGQGYGYTF TGTGCCAGCAGCCGAAATCCGGGACAGGGTTATGGCTACACCTTC
TRBD1 TRBJ2-7 TRBV7-9 . CASSLDRGTPQYF TGTGCCAGCAGCTTAGACAGGGGGACCCCGCAGTACTTC